This T cell receptor (beta chain) was obtained from a study of OX40 agonist ivuxolimab in advanced cancers. Study at large: Patients received the agonistic anti-OX40 (CD134) antibody ivuxolimab. One patient with hepatocellular carcinoma and two with cutaneous melanoma, three in all, had partial responses.

The protocol was immunoSEQ multiplex PCR, while the TCRdb copy is restricted to in-frame clones and leaves out a portion. The profile shows roughly 17,000 clones, 76% of them singletons. This clone appeared once. No antigen is known for it. Trimming removed 6 bases at V and 6 bases at J, with 12 bases between. This CDR3 has 12 residues. Per the germline V gene, CDR1 is SQVTM and CDR2 is ANQGSEA. Autoimmune disease history or systemic immunosuppression was exclusionary. General study findings and limits: With doses of 0.1-3.0 mg/kg, partial responders showed among the lowest clonal expansion.

The TCR sequence derives from an adult with an advanced solid tumor such as melanoma, head and neck, liver or kidney cancer. J is TRBJ2-1 and V is TRBV29-1; D perhaps matches TRBD2 (5 bases). Sequenced material: CD4+ or CD8+ T cells sorted from blood, taken in a trial of the OX40 agonist ivuxolimab. The CDR3 sequence: CSVRGLLNEQFF. As DNA, the CDR3 is TGCAGCGTCCGAGGGCTTCTCAATGAGCAGTTCTTC.